The present TCR beta chain was sequenced within a study of control samples from healthy donors and cancer patients. Profiled with immunoSEQ multiplex PCR; TCRdb holds only in-frame clones, not every one. The profile shows approximately 160,000 clones, roughly 94% of them singletons. The sample was blood. The receptor was isolated from a woman aged 18-35 years in good health.

The CDR3 reads CASSQVSPAGGLEQFF. The DNA for the CDR3 is TGTGCCAGCAGCCAAGTAAGTCCAGCGGGGGGCCTTGAGCAGTTCTTC. V gene TRBV3-1 (or the pseudogene TRBV3-2) combines with J gene TRBJ2-1; 9 nucleotides agree with TRBD2. The V segment lost 1 base and the J segment 9 bases; nucleotides outside the gene matches: 10. CDR3 length: 16 residues. Germline V gene data show CDR1 as LGHDT and CDR2 as YNNKEL (reference sequence).